These 27 T cell receptor beta chains came from one sample sequenced in a study of T cell repertoires in cytomegalovirus infection. Using its own MiXCR run on the reads, TCRdb lists one record per CDR3 protein. This table holds hundreds of thousands of distinct CDR3 sequences, roughly a tenth found once. The specimen was PBMCs. These receptors all stem from a human donor in good health (CMV status not recorded). Some clones in this sample may be carry-over from other donors' samples.

This clonotype was seen repeatedly, ten times or more. The genes are TRBV20-1 and TRBJ1-1; 8 bases line up with TRBD1. Germline trimming cut 1 base from V and 6 bases from J; bases unmatched to any gene: 7. This CDR3 region has 14 residues. CDR1 is DFQATT, CDR2 SNEGSKA, per germline (reference sequence). This chain's CDR3 is CSARGTGLSPEAFF. CDR3 nucleotides: TGCAGTGCTAGAGGGACAGGGTTAAGTCCTGAAGCTTTCTTT.

This clonotype has ten or more counts. The chain is built from TRBV5-6 and TRBJ2-7, with a weak D call TRBD2 (6 bases). Germline CDR1 reads SGHDT; CDR2 reads YYEEEE. The CDR3 runs to 12 residues. The V gene lost 3 bases and the J gene lost 2 bases, with 6 bases spanning the gap. The CDR3 DNA reads TGTGCCAGCAGCTGGGGGGCCTACGAGCAGTACTTC. As protein: CASSWGAYEQYF.

This clonotype has at least ten counts. The gene calls are TRBV6-5 and TRBJ2-3; 8 positions agree with TRBD2. J lost 7 bases, V lost 2 bases, and 17 bases had no gene match. Germline V gene lookup returns CDR1 MNHEY and CDR2 SVGAGI. The CDR3 loop spans 18 amino acids. The CDR3: CASSYGPTLSGSTHTQYF. The CDR3, as DNA: TGTGCCAGCAGTTACGGTCCCACCCTAAGCGGGAGTACTCATACGCAGTATTTT.

This clonotype has a single count. This may be a read error, as it is one base from a much larger clone. The V gene is TRBV19, the J gene TRBJ1-1; TRBD1 might be the D (5 bases). Germline-derived CDR1 and CDR2 are LNHDA and SQIVND (reference sequence). The CDR3 is 12 residues long. The DNA of the CDR3 is TGTGCCAGAAGTATGGGACGGACTGAAGCTTTCTTT. Translating it yields CARSMGRTEAFF.

This clonotype came up many times. In DNA, the CDR3 is TGTGCCAGCACCCCCGGGGGGACAGGGGCCGACTCAGCATATCGTACAGATACGCAGTATTTT. As protein: CASTPGGTGADSAYRTDTQYF. This chain connects TRBV19 to TRBJ2-3; TRBD1 aligns across 10 bases. Trimming removed 9 bases from V and 3 bases from J; junction bases left unmatched: 27. CDR3 length: 21 residues. From germline, CDR1 is LNHDA and CDR2 SQIVND (reference sequence).

This chain joins TRBV2 and TRBJ1-6, with unresolved D. Trimming stripped 10 bases from V and 6 bases from J, with 13 bases between. The CDR3 totals 13 residues. Looked up from germline, CDR1 is SNHLY and CDR2 is FYNNEI. The CDR3 spells CAIRSGSNSPLHF. In DNA form, the CDR3 reads TGTGCCATCCGGTCGGGGTCTAATTCACCCCTCCACTTT.

This clonotype was seen many times. The rearrangement joins TRBV7-9 to TRBJ2-1; unclear D gene. Per germline, CDR1 SEHNR and CDR2 FQNEAQ (reference sequence). V was clipped by 5 bases and J by 10 bases, with 21 bases between them. The CDR3 length is 15 residues. CDR3 sequence: CASSHPIKHEREQFF. The CDR3 region has the DNA TGTGCCAGCAGCCATCCTATAAAACACGAACGGGAGCAGTTCTTC. Combining the CDR3 with reference TRBV7-9 and TRBJ2-1 gives the whole variable domain DTGVSQNPRHKITKRGQNVTFRCDPISEHNRLYWYRQTLGQGPEFLTYFQNEAQLEKSRLLSDRFSAERPKGSFSTLEIQRTEQGDSAMYLCASSHPIKHEREQFFGPGTRLTVL.

This clonotype was recorded at least ten times. The chain links TRBV2 to TRBJ2-2; 8 positions agree with TRBD2. V lost 4 bases, J lost 6 bases, and 13 bases stayed unmatched. The CDR3 loop spans 17 amino acids. Looked up from germline, CDR1 is SNHLY and CDR2 is FYNNEI. CDR3: CASSGASSGGPSGELFF. CDR3 nucleotides: TGTGCCAGCAGTGGGGCATCGAGCGGGGGCCCCTCCGGGGAGCTGTTTTTT. The full variable domain, in which reference TRBV2 and TRBJ2-2 provide the parts outside the CDR3, is EPEVTQTPSHQVTQMGQEVILRCVPISNHLYFYWYRQILGQKVEFLVSFYNNEISEKSEIFDDQFSVERPDGSNFTLKIRSTKLEDSAMYFCASSGASSGGPSGELFFGEGSRLTVL.

This clonotype was seen more than once but under ten times. The chain recombines TRBV10-3 with TRBJ2-2; 11 positions agree with TRBD1. V lost 7 bases, J lost 0 bases, and 4 bases stayed unmatched. Per germline, CDR1 ENHRY and CDR2 SYGVKD. This CDR3 has 16 amino acids. CDR3 protein: CAITGGQGANTGELFF. In DNA, the CDR3 is TGTGCCATCACCGGGGGACAGGGGGCGAACACCGGGGAGCTGTTTTTT.

This clonotype was detected many times. V and J are TRBV6-5 and TRBJ1-2; no firm D call. Trimming cost V 0 bases and J 6 bases, with 14 bases left between them. Per the germline V gene, CDR1 is MNHEY and CDR2 is SVGAGI. This CDR3 has 15 amino acids. CDR3 amino acids: CASSYSGRENHGYTF. In DNA, the CDR3 is TGTGCCAGCAGTTACTCGGGAAGGGAGAACCATGGCTACACCTTC.

This clonotype has at least ten counts. The chain uses TRBV6-5 and TRBJ1-2; 9 nucleotides match TRBD1. The trim removed 6 bases at V and 4 bases at J, leaving 3 bases unmatched. Germline V CDR1 and CDR2: MNHEY, SVGAGI. There are 13 residues in the CDR3. CDR3 sequence: CASSKTGGYGYTF. DNA of the CDR3: TGTGCCAGCAGCAAGACAGGGGGCTATGGCTACACCTTC.

At least ten counts were recorded for this clonotype. The chain couples TRBV6-2 or TRBV6-3 to TRBJ2-4; 13 nucleotides agree with TRBD2. With 2 bases clipped from V and 0 bases from J, the junction kept 4 bases outside the gene matches. The length of the CDR3 is 18 residues. Germline V gives CDR1 MNHEY, CDR2 SVGEGT. The CDR3 nucleotides are TGTGCCAGCAGTTACCGGACTAGCGGGGGCCCAGCCAAAAACATTCAGTACTTC. Protein: CASSYRTSGGPAKNIQYF.

This clonotype has ten or more counts. The CDR3 nucleotides are TGTGCCAGCAGCCCACGGACAAGGGGGGCGCAGGACACTTCCAAAAACATTCAGTACTTC. This sequence encodes CASSPRTRGAQDTSKNIQYF. The rearrangement uses TRBV5-5 and TRBJ2-4, with D perhaps given as TRBD1 or TRBD2 (6 bases each). CDR3 length: 20 residues. Germline CDR1 is SGHKS and CDR2 is YYEKEE (reference sequence). Trimming left V 4 bases short and J 2 bases short, with 28 bases between. Full variable domain (missing parts from reference TRBV5-5 and TRBJ2-4): DAGVTQSPTHLIKTRGQQVTLRCSPISGHKSVSWYQQVLGQGPQFIFQYYEKEERGRGNFPDRFSARQFPNYSSELNVNALLLGDSALYLCASSPRTRGAQDTSKNIQYFGAGTRLSVL.

As concerns this clonotype: A much larger clone sits a single nucleotide away, making a read error possible. This chain uses TRBV25-1 with TRBJ1-4; no clear D. The V gene lost 0 bases and the J gene lost 10 bases, with 15 bases spanning the gap. This CDR3 is 15 amino acids long. Germline V CDR1 and CDR2: MGHDK, SYGVNS. CDR3: CASSEYVGPNGKLFF. The CDR3 nucleotides are TGTGCCAGCAGTGAATATGTTGGGCCAAACGGAAAACTGTTTTTT. The variable domain in full, with the rest retrieved from reference TRBV25-1 and TRBJ1-4, is EADIYQTPRYLVIGTGKKITLECSQTMGHDKMYWYQQDPGMELHLIHYSYGVNSTEKGDLSSESTVSRIRTEHFPLTLESARPSHTSQYLCASSEYVGPNGKLFFGSGTQLSVL.

The sample holds many counts of this clonotype. Here the CDR3 DNA reads TGCAGCGTTGAGGGACAGGCGAGATACAATGAGCAGTTCTTC. This codes for CSVEGQARYNEQFF. The chain combines TRBV29-1 with TRBJ2-1; the match to TRBD1 covers 8 bases. V was clipped by 3 bases and J by 4 bases; unmatched bases: 5. CDR1 and CDR2 from the germline V gene are SQVTM and ANQGSEA. This CDR3 has 14 residues.

This clonotype was found many times. V is TRBV7-2 and J is TRBJ2-1; D call uncertain. The V end was cut by 4 bases, the J end by 9 bases, with 7 bases between. The CDR3 sequence is 11 residues long. Germline CDR1 is SGHTA and CDR2 is FQGNSA. The CDR3: CASSSQSEQFF. CDR3 DNA: TGTGCCAGCAGCTCCCAGTCTGAGCAGTTCTTC.

This clonotype was picked up a small number of times. This sequence joins TRBV19 and TRBJ1-1, with D tentatively TRBD1 (6 bases). CDR3 length: 14 amino acids. Trimming took 5 bases from V and 8 from J, leaving 18 bases between them. Germline loops: CDR1 LNHDA, CDR2 SQIVND (reference sequence). In DNA, the CDR3 is TGTGCCAGTAGTCAGGGGATGGTAGCGTCGGAAGCTTTCTTT. Its translation is CASSQGMVASEAFF.

This clonotype came up many times. The rearrangement uses TRBV7-8 and TRBJ1-6, with a possible D match to TRBD1 (5 bases). The V end was cut by 5 bases, the J end by 0 bases, with 17 bases between. Germline V gives CDR1 SGHVS, CDR2 FQNEAQ. This CDR3 contains 18 residues. CDR3 in amino acids: CASSPGDRGSSYNSPLHF. The DNA for the CDR3 is TGTGCCAGCAGCCCCGGGGACCGAGGATCCTCCTATAATTCACCCCTCCACTTT.

This clonotype was seen repeatedly, ten times or more. The V call is TRBV7-2, the J call TRBJ1-1; the match to TRBD1 covers 10 bases. V was clipped by 5 bases and J by 5 bases; unmatched bases: 11. This CDR3 contains 16 residues. Germline loops: CDR1 SGHTA, CDR2 FQGNSA. The DNA of the CDR3 is TGTGCCAGCAGCCCCGGCAACCGGGACAGGGGTACTGAAGCTTTCTTT. It yields the protein CASSPGNRDRGTEAFF.

The chain is built from TRBV20-1 and TRBJ2-1; D unresolved. Germline CDR1 is DFQATT and CDR2 is SNEGSKA (reference sequence). The CDR3 extends over 13 amino acids. Trimming took 5 bases from V and 2 from J, leaving 10 bases between them. The CDR3 spells CSARKGPYNEQFF. CDR3 bases: TGCAGTGCTCGAAAGGGCCCCTACAATGAGCAGTTCTTC.

This clonotype has a count of ten or more. The CDR3 nucleotides read TGTGCCAGTAGTGCGGGAGGATGGGCTGGGGCCAACGTCCTGACTTTC. Translated: CASSAGGWAGANVLTF. V is TRBV19 and J is TRBJ2-6; 8 nucleotides match TRBD2. With 5 bases clipped from V and 2 bases from J, the junction kept 5 bases outside the gene matches. Germline CDR1 and CDR2: LNHDA and SQIVND (reference sequence). This CDR3 has 16 residues.

At least ten counts were recorded for this clonotype. The chain recombines TRBV5-4 with TRBJ1-2, with unresolved D. Germline CDR1 SGHNT, CDR2 YYREEE (reference sequence). The CDR3 length is 14 residues. V was cut by 0 bases and J by 2 bases, with 8 bases left in between. The CDR3 DNA sequence: TGTGCCAGCAGCTTGGGGGCGGAAAACTATGGCTACACCTTC. This gives the protein CASSLGAENYGYTF.

There are many counts of this clonotype. The chain uses TRBV19 and TRBJ1-2, with 9 positions matching TRBD1. This CDR3 is built from 16 residues. J lost 4 bases, V lost 4 bases, and 10 bases had no gene match. Germline assignment: CDR1 LNHDA and CDR2 SQIVND (reference sequence). CDR3 coding DNA: TGTGCCAGTAGTAACCGGGACAGGGCAATATCCTATGGCTACACCTTC. Its translation: CASSNRDRAISYGYTF. Full variable domain (missing parts from reference TRBV19 and TRBJ1-2): DGGITQSPKYLFRKEGQNVTLSCEQNLNHDAMYWYRQDPGQGLRLIYYSQIVNDFQKGDIAEGYSVSREKKESFPLTVTSAQKNPTAFYLCASSNRDRAISYGYTFGSGTRLTVV.

This clonotype has a handful of counts. V usage is TRBV12-3 or TRBV12-4 and J usage is TRBJ1-6; D may be TRBD1 (5 bases). This CDR3 contains 15 residues. Trimming left V 2 bases short and J 8 bases short, with 13 bases between. CDR3 nucleotides: TGTGCCAGCAGTTTATCCGACAGACCTTATTCACCCCTCCACTTT. It is translated as CASSLSDRPYSPLHF.

This clonotype came up many times. The rearrangement joins TRBV7-8 to TRBJ1-6; TRBD1 matches at 7 bases. The CDR3 loop spans 15 amino acids. Germline values: CDR1 SGHVS, CDR2 FQNEAQ. J lost 7 bases, V lost 4 bases, and 7 bases had no gene match. The CDR3 DNA is TGTGCCAGCAGCTCCCGGGACAGAGAGAATTCACCCCTCCACTTT. Translating it yields CASSSRDRENSPLHF.

In this sample, this clonotype turned up many times. The chain recombines TRBV2 with TRBJ2-7; D could derive from TRBD1 or TRBD2 (5 bases each). Trimming took off 6 bases at V and 0 bases at J, with 12 bases between the two ends. Germline V gene sequence: CDR1 SNHLY, CDR2 FYNNEI. The CDR3 spans 14 residues. CDR3 protein: CASSGTGLSYEQYV. The DNA of the CDR3 is TGTGCCAGCAGCGGGACGGGGCTCTCCTACGAGCAGTACGTC.

This clonotype has ten or more counts. CDR3 amino acids: CASSRLGGAPETQYF. CDR3 coding DNA: TGTGCCAGCAGCCGCTTGGGGGGGGCTCCAGAGACCCAGTACTTC. V usage is TRBV7-2 and J usage is TRBJ2-5, with D possibly being TRBD2 (7 bases). Germline V gene data show CDR1 as SGHTA and CDR2 as FQGNSA. This CDR3 comprises 15 residues. With 5 bases removed from V and 4 bases from J, the gap between germline ends came to 17 bases.